This TCR beta chain derives from a study of shared clonotypes between healthy human individuals. Study as a whole: Aged between 18 and 49, the donors were a couple of women and a few men.

Among the donors, all were Caucasian adults who lived in Nashville, Tennessee. CD45RA+ naive and CD45RA-negative memory subsets were separated from CD4+ cells. Roughly 210 ng DNA, 30,000 or so T cell genomes, went into each sorted-subset replicate PCR. The table came from immunoSEQ multiplex PCR; TCRdb's copy has only in-frame clones and leaves some out. The table has about 2.4 million clones, roughly nine tenths seen once; the top ten hold 0.11% to 0.15%. CDR1 and CDR2 (germline): DFQATT, SNEGSKA (reference sequence). This CDR3 comprises 11 residues. V was pared by 8 bases and J by 1 base, with 6 bases between.

The chain carries TRBV20-1 and TRBJ1-3; D is undetermined. The sample comprised naive CD4+ T cells sorted from blood. Documented subset: CD45RA+ positively selected. This TCR came from a young man in good health. The CDR3 coding sequence is TGCAGTCTGCGTTCTGGAAACACCATATATTTT. It yields the protein CSLRSGNTIYF.